This T cell receptor beta chain was retrieved from a study of T cells in Graves' hyperthyroidism and ophthalmopathy. Researchers took RNA transcripts and amplified the TCR beta CDR3 regions from them. The HTBI set primed first-round TCR CDR3 RT-PCR. TCRdb passed the multiplex PCR reads through MiXCR, listing each CDR3 protein once. The table has more than 300,000 distinct CDR3 sequences, about 17% seen once. The germline V gene has CDR1 PRHDT and CDR2 FYEKMQ (reference sequence). The CDR3 extends over 14 amino acids. The V and J ends lost 5 bases and 0 bases respectively, with 11 bases between them. Sequencing input: blood. This clonotype was sampled from a woman aged 25-40 years with Graves' hyperthyroidism that later progressed to Graves' ophthalmopathy. V is TRBV13 and J is TRBJ2-7, with D possibly matching TRBD1 (6 bases). CDR3 in amino acids: CASSPHRDSYEQYF. In DNA, the CDR3 is TGTGCCAGCAGCCCCCACAGGGACTCCTACGAGCAGTACTTC.